A single sample is the source of the 5 T cell receptor beta chains below, sequenced in a study of cytomegalovirus exposure and HLA in healthy donors. Libraries were prepared by immunoSEQ multiplex PCR; TCRdb keeps only in-frame clonotypes and omits some of them. The sample carries approximately 130,000 clones, more than 75% recorded once. Sequencing input: PBMCs. These receptors were obtained from a woman in her twenties or thirties in good health and CMV-seronegative.

The rearrangement uses TRBV11-2 and TRBJ2-3; TRBD2 aligns across 8 bases. Trimming removed 5 bases from V and 5 bases from J; junction bases left unmatched: 9. CDR3 length: 15 amino acids. CDR1 is SGHAT, CDR2 FQNNGV, per germline. This chain's CDR3 is CASSPLAGWEDTQYF. The CDR3 DNA follows: TGTGCCAGCAGCCCCTTAGCGGGGTGGGAAGATACGCAGTATTTT.

The rearrangement links TRBV7-2 to TRBJ2-5; 9 bases line up with TRBD1. V lost 1 base and J lost 7; bases outside the gene matches: 1. Germline CDR1 is SGHTA and CDR2 is FQGNSA. The CDR3 covers 13 residues. CDR3 in amino acids: CASSLGTGVTQYF. CDR3 nucleotide sequence: TGTGCCAGCAGCTTAGGGACAGGGGTGACCCAGTACTTC.

The CDR3 DNA is TGCGCCAGCAGTGAGGCGGGGGCACGGGAGACCCAGTACTTC. Its translation: CASSEAGARETQYF. The chain is built from TRBV10-2 and TRBJ2-5; D possibly corresponds to TRBD2 (7 bases). V was trimmed by 2 bases and J by 5 bases, leaving 12 bases between them. Germline V CDR1 and CDR2: WSHSY, SAAADI. CDR3 size: 14 residues.

The V and J genes are TRBV7-8 and TRBJ1-3; D ambiguous. The CDR3 has 13 amino acids. V lost 1 base to trimming and J lost 3 bases, with 4 bases between them. Germline CDR1 reads SGHVS; CDR2 reads FQNEAQ. The CDR3 DNA reads as TGTGCCAGCAGCTTAGACAGTGGAAACACCATATATTTT. Encoded protein: CASSLDSGNTIYF. The full variable domain, rest sourced from reference TRBV7-8 and TRBJ1-3, is GAGVSQSPRYKVAKRGQDVALRCDPISGHVSLFWYQQALGQGPEFLTYFQNEAQLDKSGLPSDRFFAERPEGSVSTLKIQRTQQEDSAVYLCASSLDSGNTIYFGEGSWLTVV.

This chain joins TRBV23-1 and TRBJ1-5; D is perhaps TRBD1 (5 bases). TRBV23-1 is treated as an ORF (open reading frame) with a function not yet certain. Trimming removed 0 bases from V and 3 bases from J, with 18 bases in between. The CDR3 is made up of 18 amino acids. CDR3 amino acids: CASSQSGGTPDPNQPQHF. The CDR3, as DNA: TGCGCCAGCAGTCAATCTGGGGGGACTCCGGACCCCAATCAGCCCCAGCATTTT.